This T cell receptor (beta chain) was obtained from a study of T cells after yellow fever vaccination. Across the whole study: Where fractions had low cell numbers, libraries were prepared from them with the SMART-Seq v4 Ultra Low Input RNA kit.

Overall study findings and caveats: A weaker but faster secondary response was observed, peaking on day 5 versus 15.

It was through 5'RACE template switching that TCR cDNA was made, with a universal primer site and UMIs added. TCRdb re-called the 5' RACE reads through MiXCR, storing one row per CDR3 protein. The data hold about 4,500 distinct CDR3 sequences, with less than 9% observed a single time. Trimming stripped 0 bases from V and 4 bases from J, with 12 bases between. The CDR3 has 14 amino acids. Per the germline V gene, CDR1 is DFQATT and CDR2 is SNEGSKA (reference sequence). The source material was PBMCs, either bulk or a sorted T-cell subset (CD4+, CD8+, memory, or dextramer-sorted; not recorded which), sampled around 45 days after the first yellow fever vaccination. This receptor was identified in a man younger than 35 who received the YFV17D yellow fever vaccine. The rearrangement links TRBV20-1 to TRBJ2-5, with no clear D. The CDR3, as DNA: TGCAGTGCTAGAGAGTACCGGTTACCAGAGACCCAGTACTTC. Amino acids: CSAREYRLPETQYF.